The entry below describes one T cell receptor beta chain. This specimen belongs to a study of siplizumab effects on memory and regulatory T cells. Germline V gene lookup returns CDR1 SNHLY and CDR2 FYNNEI. This CDR3 contains 13 residues. The junction had 7 bases not matched to a gene; V was cut back by 9 bases and J by 8 bases. The table came from immunoSEQ multiplex PCR; TCRdb's copy has only in-frame clones and leaves some out. The sample lists 100,000 or so clones, about 92% occurring once. The sample was CD4+ T cells sorted from blood. The gene calls are TRBV2 and TRBJ1-4, with TRBD1 identical over 9 bases. The sequence derives from a human donor in good health. DNA of the CDR3: TGTGCCAGGAGGACAGGGGTCGGGGAAAAACTGTTTTTT. It yields the protein CARRTGVGEKLFF. Full variable domain (rest looked up from reference TRBV2 and TRBJ1-4): EPEVTQTPSHQVTQMGQEVILRCVPISNHLYFYWYRQILGQKVEFLVSFYNNEISEKSEIFDDQFSVERPDGSNFTLKIRSTKLEDSAMYFCARRTGVGEKLFFGSGTQLSVL.